This T cell receptor beta chain appears in the sequencing data of a study of blood T cells in healthy people across ages. Study details: Capture via template switching afforded approximately one barcoded beta molecule per two T cells.

The germline gives CDR1 DFQATT, CDR2 SNEGSKA (reference sequence). The CDR3 totals 12 residues. V dropped 6 bases and J dropped 9; count of bases not matched to a gene: 8. This clonotype was counted only a few times. Its antigen is unknown. Combining a sample-barcoded 5' primer with a J-beta primer mix, a second PCR ran for about 7 to 12 cycles. Each single sample gave us at least 2.5 million CDR3-containing paired-end reads. TCRdb used MiXCR to reprocess the 5' RACE reads, holding one entry per CDR3 protein. There are about 1,000,000 distinct CDR3 sequences in the sample; roughly 45% occur only once, and 15% to 20% lies in the top ten. The study, taken as a whole, reports: Leaving the PBMCs unsorted stopped any conclusive comparison of naive versus antigen-experienced cells. Among long-lived donors, naive CD4+ cells were more numerous and diversity higher than in aged donors.

The source material was blood. This clonotype was obtained from a woman in her fifties or sixties in good health. The rearrangement links TRBV20-1 to TRBJ2-1; 7 bases align to TRBD2. The CDR3 DNA is TGCAGTGCGGCAGAGGGAGGGGTTGAGCAGTTCTTC. This sequence encodes CSAAEGGVEQFF.